A selection of T cell receptor beta chains follows, all from one sample in a study of T-cell memory formation after mild COVID-19. TCRdb used MiXCR to reprocess the 5' RACE reads, holding one entry per CDR3 protein. The sample has hundreds of thousands of distinct CDR3 sequences; approximately 22% are singletons. Material: PBMCs or a T cell subset sorted from them (not recorded which). These receptors were taken from a man aged 18-30 years who had mild COVID-19 (a few samples of this study predate the infection). Cell type and time point are not known. Both conserved end residues are part of each CDR3. D genes are given only for firm matches. Rows give clone size only sometimes, using once, few, many, or a class for an expanded clone.

clone_size j_call v_call d_call cdr3_aa cdr3_nt
NA TRBJ1-2 TRBV24-1 NA CATSDAHYGYTF TGTGCCACCAGTGATGCTCACTATGGCTACACCTTC
NA TRBJ1-2 TRBV12-3/TRBV12-4 NA CASSLDQGYYTF TGTGCCAGCAGTTTAGACCAGGGGTACTACACCTTC
few TRBJ1-2 TRBV7-9 NA CASSLNRAGGYTF TGTGCCAGCAGCCTTAACAGGGCAGGTGGCTACACCTTC
few TRBJ1-1 TRBV27 NA CASSLDSEVNTEAFF TGTGCCAGCAGTTTAGATTCCGAGGTGAACACTGAAGCTTTCTTT
NA TRBJ2-5 TRBV5-1 NA CASSVEGPQETQYF TGCGCCAGCAGCGTTGAGGGGCCCCAAGAGACCCAGTACTTC
many TRBJ1-2 TRBV12-3/TRBV12-4 TRBD1 CASSRGQGAGYGYTF TGTGCCAGCAGCCGGGGACAGGGGGCGGGATATGGCTACACCTTC
NA TRBJ2-5 TRBV15 NA CATSRGNQETQYF TGTGCCACCAGCCGCGGGAATCAAGAGACCCAGTACTTC
NA TRBJ1-6 TRBV7-6 NA CASSLQPLQPGSSYNSPLHF TGTGCCAGCAGCTTGCAACCACTCCAGCCGGGGAGCTCCTATAATTCACCCCTCCACTTT
NA TRBJ1-1 TRBV5-1 TRBD1 CASSFWTGGNTEAFF TGCGCCAGCAGCTTTTGGACAGGGGGTAACACTGAAGCTTTCTTT
NA TRBJ1-1 TRBV30 NA CAWRRLNTEAFF TGTGCCTGGAGGAGGTTGAACACTGAAGCTTTCTTT
NA TRBJ2-3 TRBV11-2 TRBD2 CASSDGTSGGADTQYF TGTGCCAGCAGCGATGGGACTAGCGGCGGCGCAGATACGCAGTATTTT
few TRBJ1-1 TRBV29-1 TRBD1 CSVEGQGATEAFF TGCAGCGTTGAAGGACAGGGGGCCACTGAAGCTTTCTTT
many TRBJ2-1 TRBV5-1 TRBD2 CASSPTGTSGHNEQFF TGCGCCAGCAGTCCGACCGGGACTAGCGGGCACAATGAGCAGTTCTTC
many TRBJ2-4 TRBV12-3/TRBV12-4 NA CASSPGTPKNIQYF TGTGCCAGCAGTCCCGGGACACCCAAAAACATTCAGTACTTC
NA TRBJ2-7 TRBV4-2 NA CASSHLPTASSYEQYF TGTGCCAGCAGCCACTTACCGACAGCAAGCTCCTACGAGCAGTACTTC
few TRBJ2-5 TRBV20-1 NA CSASTGYQETQYF TGCAGTGCTAGTACTGGGTACCAAGAGACCCAGTACTTC
few TRBJ2-2 TRBV7-6 TRBD2 CAVAAGGPVGELFF TGTGCCGTGGCAGCGGGGGGGCCCGTCGGGGAGCTGTTTTTT
few TRBJ2-7 TRBV9 NA CASSVQGVLDEQYF TGTGCCAGCAGCGTTCAGGGAGTGCTAGACGAGCAGTACTTC
few TRBJ2-1 TRBV6-2/TRBV6-3 NA CASSRSSREQFF TGTGCCAGCAGTCGGTCCTCGCGAGAGCAGTTCTTC
NA TRBJ2-4 TRBV29-1 NA CSVGGDVSNIQYF TGCAGCGTTGGTGGGGACGTCTCCAACATTCAGTACTTC
few TRBJ1-5 TRBV7-2 TRBD1 CASSGTGTVGNQPQHF TGTGCCAGCAGCGGAACCGGGACAGTCGGCAATCAGCCCCAGCATTTT
NA TRBJ2-1 TRBV11-2 NA CASSFGVGFSYNEQFF TGTGCCAGCAGCTTTGGGGTGGGTTTCTCCTACAATGAGCAGTTCTTC
few TRBJ1-2 TRBV12-3/TRBV12-4 NA CASSFNSRGGYTF TGTGCCAGCAGTTTTAACAGCCGTGGCGGCTACACCTTC
few TRBJ2-4 TRBV7-2 TRBD2 CASRPLANAKNIQYF TGTGCCAGCAGACCACTAGCGAATGCCAAAAACATTCAGTACTTC
many TRBJ2-1 TRBV11-2 TRBD2 CASSSGARTYNEQFF TGTGCCAGCAGCAGCGGGGCCCGGACCTACAATGAGCAGTTCTTC
few TRBJ2-3 TRBV7-2 TRBD2 CASSLLAGLATDTQYF TGTGCCAGCAGCTTACTAGCGGGTCTTGCCACAGATACGCAGTATTTT
few TRBJ2-3 TRBV7-6 NA CASSSYAGTDTQYF TGTGCCAGCAGCTCCTACGCGGGAACAGATACGCAGTATTTT
NA TRBJ2-7 TRBV6-5 TRBD1 CASAMTGGKAYEQYF TGTGCCAGCGCGATGACAGGGGGAAAAGCCTACGAGCAGTACTTC
few TRBJ2-1 TRBV2 TRBD2 CATRGGSSYNEQFF TGTGCCACCCGGGGGGGGAGCTCCTACAATGAGCAGTTCTTC
NA TRBJ2-3 TRBV4-2 NA CASSQDRWGVDTQYF TGTGCCAGCAGCCAAGATCGGTGGGGGGTAGATACGCAGTATTTT
few TRBJ2-3 TRBV11-2 NA CASAGAPLGTDTQYF TGTGCCAGTGCCGGGGCTCCCTTGGGCACAGATACGCAGTATTTT
few TRBJ2-5 TRBV10-2 NA CASSPSRLGETQYF TGCGCCAGCAGTCCGTCGAGGCTGGGGGAGACCCAGTACTTC
NA TRBJ2-7 TRBV12-3/TRBV12-4 NA CASSFVGGRNEQYF TGTGCCAGCAGTTTCGTAGGGGGGAGAAACGAGCAGTACTTC
NA TRBJ1-1 TRBV7-3 NA CASSAGPGGNTEAFF TGTGCCAGCAGCGCGGGCCCCGGAGGGAACACTGAAGCTTTCTTT
NA TRBJ1-6 TRBV11-2 NA CASSPRGVRANNSPLHF TGTGCCAGCAGCCCTCGGGGGGTTCGGGCGAATAATTCACCCCTCCACTTT
NA TRBJ2-2 TRBV29-1 NA CSVATPNTGELFF TGCAGCGTTGCTACACCTAACACCGGGGAGCTGTTTTTT
NA TRBJ1-2 TRBV19 NA CASTRQENYGYTF TGTGCCAGTACCCGCCAGGAAAACTATGGCTACACCTTC
NA TRBJ2-7 TRBV3-1 NA CASSQRDRSGLEQYF TGTGCCAGCAGCCAAAGGGACCGCTCCGGTCTCGAGCAGTACTTC
NA TRBJ1-1 TRBV24-1 NA CATSDRRGNGFF TGTGCCACCAGTGATCGGAGGGGGAATGGTTTCTTT
NA TRBJ2-3 TRBV5-6 TRBD1 CASSLGGTGDSTDTQYF TGTGCCAGCAGCTTGGGCGGGACAGGGGATAGCACAGATACGCAGTATTTT
NA TRBJ2-1 TRBV10-3 TRBD1 CAASGGYEQFF TGTGCCGCCTCAGGGGGCTATGAGCAGTTCTTC
NA TRBJ1-1 TRBV12-3/TRBV12-4 NA CASSPPGSANTEAFF TGTGCCAGCAGTCCCCCAGGGTCAGCGAACACTGAAGCTTTCTTT
few TRBJ2-2 TRBV7-3 TRBD2 CASSSGLAGAKDTGELFF TGTGCCAGCAGCTCCGGTTTAGCGGGGGCGAAGGACACCGGGGAGCTGTTTTTT
NA TRBJ2-5 TRBV4-2 TRBD2 CASSQEGLAAVAQYF TGTGCCAGCAGCCAGGAGGGACTAGCGGCGGTGGCCCAGTACTTC
many TRBJ2-3 TRBV27 TRBD1 CASSPQRQGKDTQYF TGTGCCAGCAGTCCCCAGAGACAGGGTAAAGATACGCAGTATTTT
many TRBJ1-1 TRBV18 TRBD1 CASSAGGNTEAFF TGTGCCAGCTCGGCAGGGGGAAACACTGAAGCTTTCTTT
few TRBJ1-3 TRBV7-9 TRBD1 CASSFGTGGGNTIYF TGTGCCAGCAGCTTCGGAACAGGGGGAGGAAACACCATATATTTT
many TRBJ2-3 TRBV5-1 TRBD1 CASSHSRTGITDTQYF TGCGCCAGCAGCCACTCAAGGACAGGGATCACAGATACGCAGTATTTT
NA TRBJ2-7 TRBV7-9 NA CASSLSLEQYF TGTGCCAGCAGCTTGTCCCTAGAGCAGTACTTC
few TRBJ1-1 TRBV20-1 NA CTRVAHTEAFF TGCACCCGAGTGGCCCACACTGAAGCTTTCTTT
NA TRBJ2-2 TRBV7-3 NA CASSLGSTSTGELFF TGTGCCAGCAGCTTAGGCTCGACGAGCACCGGGGAGCTGTTTTTT
NA TRBJ2-1 TRBV29-1 NA CSVRQGNKNEQFF TGCAGCGTTCGGCAGGGGAATAAGAATGAGCAGTTCTTC